The 29 T cell receptor beta chains below were found in one sample sequenced in a study of shared clonotypes between healthy human individuals. Naive CD8 cells comprised CD45RO-negative, CCR7-positively selected cells, excluding terminally differentiated effector memory CD45RA+ cells. Here immunoSEQ multiplex PCR was the method, and the copy in TCRdb shows in-frame clones only, minus some. The table includes approximately 1.9 million clones, about 94% detected once. Material: naive CD8+ T cells from PBMCs. Receptors were obtained from a man aged 18 to 29 in good health. Some clones in this sample may be carry-over from other donors' samples.

The gene calls are TRBV7-2 and TRBJ1-5, with TRBD1 as a possible D gene (6 bases). Germline V gene sequence: CDR1 SGHTA, CDR2 FQGNSA. V dropped 1 base and J dropped 7 bases, with 14 bases sitting between them. This CDR3 is 15 amino acids long. CDR3 residues: CASSLVLQGGQPQHF. The CDR3 nucleotides are TGTGCCAGCAGCTTAGTTCTACAGGGAGGACAGCCCCAGCATTTT.

A note on this clone: Other DNA variants within this sample encode the same CDR3. Here the CDR3 DNA reads TGTGCCAGCAGCGTAGGGGGGGCTCCCTCTTACGAGCAGTACTTC. Protein product: CASSVGGAPSYEQYF. This chain joins TRBV9 and TRBJ2-7; D is possibly TRBD1 or TRBD2 (6 bases each). This CDR3 spans 15 amino acids. V was clipped by 0 bases and J by 4 bases, with 14 bases between them. Germline V gene lookup returns CDR1 SGDLS and CDR2 YYNGEE.

This clone showed up just once. The CDR3 nucleotides read TGTGCCAGCAGCTTATTTGGGCTGGGAGACAGGGAACTCCAAGAGACCCAGTACTTC. This sequence encodes CASSLFGLGDRELQETQYF. The chain carries TRBV7-8 and TRBJ2-5; 7 nucleotides align to TRBD1. J lost 1 base, V lost 2 bases, and 16 bases had no gene match. The CDR3 length is 19 residues. CDR1 SGHVS and CDR2 FQNEAQ come from the germline V gene.

The chain links TRBV27 to TRBJ2-2, with unresolved D. Germline lookup yields CDR1 MNHEY and CDR2 SMNVEV (reference sequence). The CDR3 contains 13 residues. Between the trimmed V and J ends, which lost 3 bases and 6 bases, there was a span of 8 bases. The CDR3 reads CASSLRYAGELFF. For the CDR3, the DNA is TGTGCCAGCAGTTTGCGGTACGCCGGGGAGCTGTTTTTT.

The V call is TRBV19, the J call TRBJ1-1; 7 nucleotides match TRBD1. Germline CDR1 and CDR2: LNHDA and SQIVND (reference sequence). The CDR3 is 15 amino acids. V lost 5 bases to trimming and J lost 1 base; unmatched junction nucleotides: 7. This CDR3 is CASSQDRRPNTEAFF. CDR3 in DNA: TGTGCCAGTAGTCAGGACAGGAGGCCGAACACTGAAGCTTTCTTT.

This sequence joins TRBV27 and TRBJ2-7; 9 bases are a match to TRBD2. The J segment lost 4 bases and the V segment lost 4 bases, leaving 8 bases of the junction unmatched. The CDR3 is made up of 15 amino acids. Germline assignment: CDR1 MNHEY and CDR2 SMNVEV (reference sequence). CDR3 DNA: TGTGCCAGCAGTTCCCCTATTAGCGGGAGTTACGAGCAGTACTTC. It codes for CASSSPISGSYEQYF.

The chain combines TRBV7-9 with TRBJ2-5; 13 bases are shared with TRBD2. The ends lost 5 bases at V and 1 base at J; junction bases unmatched: 7. Germline CDR1 SEHNR, CDR2 FQNEAQ (reference sequence). CDR3 length: 17 residues. Here the CDR3 reads CASSPGTSGDGQETQYF. In nucleotides, the CDR3 is TGTGCCAGCAGCCCCGGGACTAGCGGGGACGGCCAAGAGACCCAGTACTTC.

The chain is built from TRBV5-6 and TRBJ2-7, with 9 bases matching TRBD2. The junction had 6 bases not matched to a gene; V was cut back by 4 bases and J by 4 bases. Germline V gives CDR1 SGHDT, CDR2 YYEEEE. The CDR3 length is 14 residues. The CDR3 sequence: CASSGSGRQYEQYF. As DNA, the CDR3 is TGTGCCAGCAGCGGGAGCGGGAGGCAGTACGAGCAGTACTTC.

The rearrangement links TRBV27 to TRBJ2-1, with D possibly being TRBD1 (5 bases). Trimming pared 2 bases from V and 2 bases from J, leaving 13 bases between. CDR3 length: 16 amino acids. Germline CDR1 MNHEY, CDR2 SMNVEV (reference sequence). The CDR3 region is CASSLGAVPAYNEQFF. Written as DNA, the CDR3 is TGTGCCAGCAGTTTAGGGGCGGTCCCCGCCTACAATGAGCAGTTCTTC.

This chain connects TRBV29-1 to TRBJ2-5; D is possibly TRBD2 (5 bases). The DNA end is a closer match to TRBJ2-7, so the J assignment may be wrong. Germline CDR1 is SQVTM and CDR2 is ANQGSEA. The CDR3 loop spans 11 amino acids. CDR3 in DNA: TGCAGCGCTCGACTAAACTCCGAGCAGTACTTC. It specifies CSARLNSEQYF.

CDR3: CASSPGNGYTF. CDR3 nucleotides: TGTGCCAGCAGCCCGGGGAATGGCTACACCTTC. The chain links TRBV7-9 to TRBJ1-2; D is unclear. The V and J ends lost 5 bases and 6 bases respectively, with 7 bases between them. Per germline, CDR1 SEHNR and CDR2 FQNEAQ (reference sequence). This CDR3 region has 11 residues.

The gene calls are TRBV19 and TRBJ1-1; D call uncertain. CDR1 LNHDA and CDR2 SQIVND come from the germline V gene (reference sequence). The V gene lost 7 bases and the J gene lost 3 bases, with 12 bases spanning the gap. This CDR3 comprises 13 residues. The CDR3 sequence: CASNNRGYTEAFF. The CDR3, as DNA: TGTGCCAGTAACAACAGAGGGTACACTGAAGCTTTCTTT.

CDR3 nucleotides: TGTGCCAGTAATTGGGGGATTAGGTATGAGCAGTTCTTC. As protein: CASNWGIRYEQFF. The chain joins TRBV19 to TRBJ2-1, with D perhaps matching TRBD1 or TRBD2 (5 bases each). With 7 bases removed from V and 8 bases from J, the gap between germline ends came to 15 bases. Germline V gives CDR1 LNHDA, CDR2 SQIVND (reference sequence). The CDR3 runs to 13 residues.

In this sample, this clone turned up once. V is TRBV27 and J is TRBJ2-1; D is possibly TRBD2 (5 bases). There are 16 residues in the CDR3. V was pared by 6 bases and J by 2 bases, with 17 bases between. CDR1 is MNHEY and CDR2 is SMNVEV in the germline V gene (reference sequence). The DNA of the CDR3 is TGTGCCAGCAGGCAAGGAAGGGCCGGGACCTACAATGAGCAGTTCTTC. It translates to CASRQGRAGTYNEQFF.

The chain couples TRBV7-9 to TRBJ2-1; 8 bases fit TRBD1. After removal of 3 bases from V and 5 bases from J, the junction contained 6 bases not matched to a gene. This CDR3 is built from 15 residues. Germline CDR1 SEHNR, CDR2 FQNEAQ (reference sequence). The CDR3 coding sequence is TGTGCCAGCAGCTTCCTCTCGGACAGGGACAATGAGCAGTTCTTC. It codes for CASSFLSDRDNEQFF.

This chain connects TRBV7-2 to TRBJ1-5; no definite D call. There are 14 residues in the CDR3. Trimming left V 2 bases short and J 1 base short, with 6 bases between. Looked up from germline, CDR1 is SGHTA and CDR2 is FQGNSA. CDR3 bases: TGTGCCAGCAGCTTATTGGGGAGCAATCAGCCCCAGCATTTT. The encoded protein is CASSLLGSNQPQHF.

The chain links TRBV14 to TRBJ2-5; 7 nucleotides agree with TRBD1. The CDR3 has 16 residues. J lost 5 bases, V lost 1 base, and 10 bases had no gene match. Per germline, CDR1 SGHDN and CDR2 FVKESK. The CDR3 loop is CASSQGRTGAAETQYF. CDR3 in DNA: TGTGCCAGCAGCCAAGGGAGAACAGGGGCGGCGGAGACCCAGTACTTC. The full variable domain, rest sourced from reference TRBV14 and TRBJ2-5, is EAGVTQFPSHSVIEKGQTVTLRCDPISGHDNLYWYRRVMGKEIKFLLHFVKESKQDESGMPNNRFLAERTGGTYSTLKVQPAELEDSGVYFCASSQGRTGAAETQYFGPGTRLLVL.

The gene calls are TRBV11-2 and TRBJ2-7, with TRBD2 identical over 11 bases. CDR1 and CDR2 from the germline V gene are SGHAT and FQNNGV. The CDR3 runs 15 residues. The trim removed 4 bases at V and 3 bases at J, leaving 5 bases unmatched. CDR3: CASSWGGTSGYEQYF. The DNA of the CDR3 is TGTGCCAGCAGCTGGGGGGGGACTAGCGGCTACGAGCAGTACTTC.

This chain joins TRBV4-3 and TRBJ1-4; TRBD1 is a possible D gene (5 bases). CDR3 length: 18 amino acids. V was clipped by 2 bases and J by 7 bases, with 23 bases between them. The germline CDR1 and CDR2 sequences are LGHNA and YSLEER. The CDR3 sequence: CASSQRQFPVEAGEKLFF. The CDR3 DNA follows: TGCGCCAGCAGCCAACGACAGTTCCCGGTGGAAGCAGGTGAAAAACTGTTTTTT.

The CDR3 protein is CASSVGVRNEKLFF. The CDR3 DNA sequence: TGTGCCAGCAGCGTAGGGGTTCGAAATGAAAAACTGTTTTTT. V is TRBV9 and J is TRBJ1-4; no firm D call. The V gene lost 0 bases and the J gene lost 5 bases, with 8 bases spanning the gap. CDR1 and CDR2 (germline): SGDLS, YYNGEE. CDR3 length: 14 amino acids.

This clone was seen a single time. The chain employs TRBV9 and TRBJ1-2, with unresolved D. Trimming left V 4 bases short and J 0 bases short, with 10 bases between. CDR1 is SGDLS, CDR2 YYNGEE, per germline. The CDR3 has 14 residues. The CDR3 DNA follows: TGTGCCAGCAGCAATGCCGGGTCTAACTATGGCTACACCTTC. Amino acids: CASSNAGSNYGYTF.

On this clone: Other DNA sequences within the sample encode an identical CDR3. The chain links TRBV5-6 to TRBJ2-7, with D perhaps matching TRBD1 (6 bases). This CDR3 is built from 13 residues. Per germline, CDR1 SGHDT and CDR2 YYEEEE. V gave up 2 bases and J gave up 4 bases, with 10 bases separating them. The CDR3 is CASSFRGGYEQYF. Here the CDR3 DNA reads TGTGCCAGCAGCTTTCGAGGGGGTTACGAGCAGTACTTC.

This clone was seen once. The chain has TRBV7-9 and TRBJ2-7; 9 nucleotides agree with TRBD1. Germline-derived CDR1 and CDR2 are SEHNR and FQNEAQ (reference sequence). With V trimmed by 5 bases and J by 0 bases, 8 bases remained unmatched. The CDR3 extends over 16 amino acids. DNA of the CDR3: TGTGCCAGCAGCCCGCCACAGGGGGCCCGCTCCTACGAGCAGTACTTC. Protein: CASSPPQGARSYEQYF.

The CDR3 loop is CASSVGDSDEKLFF. The CDR3 nucleotides read TGTGCCAGCAGCGTAGGGGACAGCGATGAAAAACTGTTTTTT. The gene calls are TRBV9 and TRBJ1-4, with 7 bases aligning to TRBD1. Trimming cost V 0 bases and J 6 bases; bases outside gene matches: 2. Looked up from germline, CDR1 is SGDLS and CDR2 is YYNGEE. The CDR3 is made up of 14 amino acids.

This clone was found once. The chain has TRBV5-1 and TRBJ2-1; possibly TRBD2 for D (6 bases). CDR1 and CDR2 (germline): SGHRS, YFSETQ. V was cut by 3 bases and J by 6 bases, with 31 bases left in between. The CDR3 loop spans 20 amino acids. This chain's CDR3 is CASSWVGQIRQGGPFNEQFF. The DNA of the CDR3 is TGCGCCAGCAGCTGGGTGGGCCAGATTCGACAAGGAGGGCCGTTCAATGAGCAGTTCTTC.

The DNA for the CDR3 is TGTGCCAGCAGCTTAGAATTGGCTCCACAAGAGACCCAGTACTTC. Protein sequence: CASSLELAPQETQYF. This chain uses TRBV13 with TRBJ2-5; D ambiguous. The germline gives CDR1 PRHDT, CDR2 FYEKMQ (reference sequence). The CDR3 runs 15 residues. Trimming left V 1 base short and J 2 bases short, with 11 bases between.

V gene TRBV28 combines with J gene TRBJ2-4; D unresolved. Between the trimmed V and J ends, which lost 1 base and 3 bases, there was a span of 7 bases. CDR1 is MDHEN, CDR2 SYDVKM, per germline. The CDR3 length is 14 residues. DNA of the CDR3: TGTGCCAGCAGTTTATCAGCACGCAAAAACATTCAGTACTTC. Translation gives CASSLSARKNIQYF.

As to this clone: Within the sample, other DNA sequences also encode this same CDR3. CDR3 nucleotide sequence: TGTGCCAGCAGCGGCAGCTCCTACGAGCAGTACTTC. It is translated as CASSGSSYEQYF. V gene TRBV9 combines with J gene TRBJ2-7; D gene uncertain. This CDR3 has 12 amino acids. The germline gives CDR1 SGDLS, CDR2 YYNGEE. The germline V and J ends were trimmed by 3 bases and 0 bases, with 4 bases remaining between them.

CDR3 nucleotides: TGTGCCAGCAGCCCACGGACTAGCTCAAAGTACAATGAGCAGTTCTTC. It specifies CASSPRTSSKYNEQFF. V is TRBV7-9 and J is TRBJ2-1; 8 bases match TRBD2. Losses at the gene ends were 5 bases for V and 4 bases for J; bases not matched to a gene: 10. The length of the CDR3 is 16 residues. Germline loops: CDR1 SEHNR, CDR2 FQNEAQ (reference sequence). Looking up the rest from reference TRBV7-9 and TRBJ2-1 gives the full variable domain: DTGVSQNPRHKITKRGQNVTFRCDPISEHNRLYWYRQTLGQGPEFLTYFQNEAQLEKSRLLSDRFSAERPKGSFSTLEIQRTEQGDSAMYLCASSPRTSSKYNEQFFGPGTRLTVL.